These 27 T cell receptor beta chains were all obtained from the same sample, sequenced in a study of OX40 agonist ivuxolimab in advanced cancers. Sequencing was performed with immunoSEQ multiplex PCR; in TCRdb, only in-frame clones are kept and a portion is missing. Among 60,000 to 65,000 clones listed, about nine tenths were seen once. This specimen was CD4+ or CD8+ T cells sorted from blood, taken in a trial of the OX40 agonist ivuxolimab. These receptors all come from an adult with an advanced solid tumor such as melanoma, head and neck, liver or kidney cancer.

The chain couples TRBV27 to TRBJ1-2; D not resolved. V gave up 5 bases and J gave up 5 bases, with 12 bases separating them. CDR3 length: 13 residues. Germline V gives CDR1 MNHEY, CDR2 SMNVEV (reference sequence). The chain's CDR3 is CASSLGPLYGYTF. Written as DNA, the CDR3 is TGTGCCAGCAGTCTAGGACCGTTATATGGCTACACCTTC.

The V gene is TRBV20-1, the J gene TRBJ2-3; D uncertain. V was clipped by 5 bases and J by 6 bases, with 6 bases between them. CDR3 size: 10 residues. Germline V lookup: CDR1 DFQATT, CDR2 SNEGSKA (reference sequence). CDR3 region: CSASWDTQYF. CDR3 DNA: TGCAGTGCTTCGTGGGATACGCAGTATTTT.

The rearrangement joins TRBV27 to TRBJ1-4; 11 positions agree with TRBD1. V was pared by 5 bases and J by 6 bases, with 8 bases of the junction left unmatched. Germline assignment: CDR1 MNHEY and CDR2 SMNVEV (reference sequence). The CDR3 spans 16 residues. The CDR3: CASSPAGQGAYEKLFF. CDR3 DNA: TGTGCCAGCAGTCCCGCCGGACAGGGGGCTTATGAAAAACTGTTTTTT.

This chain links TRBV19 with TRBJ2-4; TRBD1 matches at 7 bases. The CDR3 consists of 14 residues. V shed 7 bases, J shed 7 bases, and the junction held 10 bases outside the gene matches. Germline CDR1 LNHDA, CDR2 SQIVND (reference sequence). CDR3 residues: CASTLRDRRNIQYF. In nucleotides, the CDR3 is TGTGCCAGTACCCTCCGGGACAGAAGGAACATTCAGTACTTC.

This sequence joins TRBV7-9 and TRBJ1-2; D is unclear. V lost 0 bases and J lost 4, with 24 bases in between. This CDR3 spans 19 amino acids. Germline V gene sequence: CDR1 SEHNR, CDR2 FQNEAQ (reference sequence). CDR3 in amino acids: CASSLARSGPELPGYGYTF. The CDR3 nucleotides are TGTGCCAGCAGCTTAGCGCGATCCGGGCCGGAACTACCAGGCTATGGCTACACCTTC.

The chain links TRBV5-1 to TRBJ1-3, with a weak D call TRBD1 (6 bases). The CDR3 loop spans 13 amino acids. With 6 bases removed from V and 0 bases from J, the gap between germline ends came to 7 bases. CDR1 and CDR2 from the germline V gene are SGHRS and YFSETQ. CDR3: CASTGDSGNTIYF. For the CDR3, the DNA is TGCGCCAGCACAGGGGACTCTGGAAACACCATATATTTT.

The sample holds one count of this clone. The chain has TRBV28 and TRBJ2-1, with 8 bases identical to TRBD2. V shed 10 bases and J 5 bases; nucleotides not matched to a gene: 13. The length of the CDR3 is 15 residues. The germline CDR1 and CDR2 sequences are MDHEN and SYDVKM. CDR3 sequence: CATQSPREGNNEQFF. CDR3 DNA: TGTGCCACCCAATCACCCCGGGAGGGCAACAATGAGCAGTTCTTC.

The J gene is TRBJ2-7, the V gene TRBV11-2; D is undetermined. V lost 0 bases to trimming and J lost 0 bases, with 9 bases between them. Looked up from germline, CDR1 is SGHAT and CDR2 is FQNNGV. The CDR3 extends over 15 amino acids. The CDR3 nucleotides read TGTGCCAGCAGCTTAGAAATTTTCGTCTCCTACGAGCAGTACTTC. Translated: CASSLEIFVSYEQYF.

The chain uses TRBV9 and TRBJ2-6; 7 positions match TRBD1. The CDR3 has 18 residues. V gave up 4 bases and J gave up 2 bases; unmatched junction bases: 12. Germline loops: CDR1 SGDLS, CDR2 YYNGEE. Written as DNA, the CDR3 is TGTGCCAGCAGCCCCTCGACAGGGTCAGGTCCTGGGGCCAACGTCCTGACTTTC. Translated, it gives CASSPSTGSGPGANVLTF. Full variable domain (rest looked up from reference TRBV9 and TRBJ2-6): DSGVTQTPKHLITATGQRVTLRCSPRSGDLSVYWYQQSLDQGLQFLIQYYNGEERAKGNILERFSAQQFPDLHSELNLSSLELGDSALYFCASSPSTGSGPGANVLTFGAGSRLTVL.

This clone has just a few counts. The chain combines TRBV7-8 with TRBJ2-7, with D unclear. Germline V gives CDR1 SGHVS, CDR2 FQNEAQ. This CDR3 spans 13 amino acids. V was pared by 0 bases and J by 6 bases, with 9 bases between. CDR3 sequence (DNA): TGTGCCAGCAGCTTAGCTACCACTGGCGAGCAGTACTTC. Residues: CASSLATTGEQYF.

In the case of this clone: Other DNA variants within this sample encode the same CDR3. The chain couples TRBV9 to TRBJ2-3; D unresolved. V was trimmed by 0 bases and J by 1 base, leaving 6 bases between them. The CDR3 has 14 residues. Germline V lookup: CDR1 SGDLS, CDR2 YYNGEE. The CDR3 region is CASSVEGGTDTQYF. The CDR3 DNA reads as TGTGCCAGCAGCGTAGAGGGTGGCACAGATACGCAGTATTTT.

The table lists this clone with a count of one. This rearrangement joins TRBV7-9 to TRBJ1-3; D not resolved. Germline V gene sequence: CDR1 SEHNR, CDR2 FQNEAQ (reference sequence). Trimming took off 6 bases at V and 0 bases at J, with 18 bases between the two ends. The CDR3 runs to 17 residues. The CDR3 coding sequence is TGTGCCAGCAGGGGAGGGTCCAGCGATCGCTCTGGAAACACCATATATTTT. Protein product: CASRGGSSDRSGNTIYF.

This clone was seen once. The J gene is TRBJ1-2, the V gene TRBV11-2; D is possibly TRBD1 (6 bases). The CDR3 contains 15 residues. Germline CDR1 and CDR2: SGHAT and FQNNGV. The V gene lost 3 bases and the J gene lost 7 bases, with 18 bases spanning the gap. CDR3 amino acids: CASSFRVGGPLGYTF. The CDR3 nucleotides are TGTGCCAGCAGCTTTAGAGTGGGGGGGCCTCTTGGCTACACCTTC.

The rearrangement joins TRBV6-5 to TRBJ2-5; TRBD1 aligns across 11 bases. The V gene's germline CDR1 is MNHEY and CDR2 SVGAGI. This CDR3 has 13 residues. J was trimmed by 10 bases and V by 5 bases; bases with no gene match: 6. DNA of the CDR3: TGTGCCAGCAGTGGATGGGACAGGGGGTTCCAGTACTTC. Encoded protein: CASSGWDRGFQYF.

This rearrangement joins TRBV4-1 to TRBJ2-5; 7 bases are shared with TRBD2. Germline CDR1 reads MGHRA; CDR2 reads YSYEKL. This CDR3 contains 16 residues. V gave up 1 base and J gave up 5 bases; unmatched junction bases: 10. CDR3 sequence: CASSQVGGGRGETQYF. The CDR3 bases are TGCGCCAGCAGCCAAGTAGGCGGGGGACGGGGGGAGACCCAGTACTTC.

This chain uses TRBV7-9 with TRBJ1-2, with D maybe TRBD1 (5 bases). The CDR3 consists of 16 residues. Trimming removed 0 bases at V and 2 bases at J, with 13 bases between. CDR1 and CDR2 (germline): SEHNR, FQNEAQ (reference sequence). The DNA for the CDR3 is TGTGCCAGCAGCTTAGCTCTCTCGGAGGGGAACTATGGCTACACCTTC. Protein sequence: CASSLALSEGNYGYTF.

This chain connects TRBV30 to TRBJ2-7, with 7 bases that match TRBD2. This CDR3 contains 15 residues. V lost 0 bases to trimming and J lost 2 bases; unmatched junction nucleotides: 7. Germline CDR1 GTSNPN, CDR2 SVGIG (reference sequence). CDR3 amino acids: CAWSVGGRGAYEQYF. CDR3 DNA: TGTGCCTGGAGTGTAGGCGGGAGAGGGGCCTACGAGCAGTACTTC.

The chain couples TRBV2 to TRBJ2-3; 11 bases match TRBD2. CDR3 length equals 13 residues. Losses at the gene ends were 11 bases for V and 4 bases for J; bases not matched to a gene: 5. Looked up from germline, CDR1 is SNHLY and CDR2 is FYNNEI. The CDR3 DNA follows: TGTGCCTGCCAACTAGCGGGAGCAGATACGCAGTATTTT. Its protein is CACQLAGADTQYF.

The V and J genes are TRBV13 and TRBJ2-3; 11 bases agree with TRBD2. Germline V gene sequence: CDR1 PRHDT, CDR2 FYEKMQ (reference sequence). This CDR3 is 17 amino acids long. With 4 bases clipped from V and 3 bases from J, the junction kept 9 bases outside the gene matches. CDR3 nucleotides: TGTGCCAGCAGCTCCTTAGCGGGAGGGAGGTGGACAGATACGCAGTATTTT. Translating it yields CASSSLAGGRWTDTQYF.

This clone was observed a few times. The genes are TRBV4-2 and TRBJ2-3; 8 positions match TRBD2. The CDR3 covers 17 residues. V dropped 4 bases and J dropped 0; count of bases not matched to a gene: 9. The germline V gene encodes CDR1 LGHNA and CDR2 YNFKEQ. DNA of the CDR3: TGTGCCAGCAGCCCACAAGCTAGCGGGTCTAGCACAGATACGCAGTATTTT. Translated, it gives CASSPQASGSSTDTQYF.

This sequence joins TRBV27 and TRBJ2-7, with a tentative D call TRBD2 (5 bases). The CDR3 is 15 residues long. V was shortened by 6 bases and J by 6 bases, with 21 bases between the two germline ends. CDR1 is MNHEY, CDR2 SMNVEV, per germline (reference sequence). As DNA, the CDR3 is TGTGCCAGCAGGGTCGAGCTAGCTGGTTTTACCGAGCAGTACTTC. Protein product: CASRVELAGFTEQYF.

This clone was seen a single time. V gene TRBV9 combines with J gene TRBJ2-1; maybe TRBD2 (6 bases). V shed 0 bases and J shed 8 bases, with 21 bases lying between them. Germline V gene lookup returns CDR1 SGDLS and CDR2 YYNGEE. This CDR3 comprises 17 residues. The CDR3 region has the DNA TGTGCCAGCAGCGTAGGGCTCGGCGGAGGGACCCGAGATGAGCAGTTCTTC. Translated, it gives CASSVGLGGGTRDEQFF.

This CDR3 is CASTPGANVLTF. CDR3 coding DNA: TGTGCCAGCACTCCAGGGGCCAACGTCCTGACTTTC. The chain couples TRBV6-5 to TRBJ2-6; D gene ambiguous. Trimming left V 7 bases short and J 4 bases short, with 5 bases between. Germline V lookup: CDR1 MNHEY, CDR2 SVGAGI. CDR3 length: 12 amino acids.

This clone has just a few counts. This chain joins TRBV7-8 and TRBJ2-7; D is unresolved. CDR1 is SGHVS and CDR2 is FQNEAQ in the germline V gene. V was shortened by 4 bases and J by 3 bases, with 7 bases between the two germline ends. This CDR3 is 12 amino acids long. The CDR3 region is CASSWGGYEQYF. DNA of the CDR3: TGTGCCAGCAGCTGGGGTGGCTACGAGCAGTACTTC. The full variable domain, its missing parts supplied by reference TRBV7-8 and TRBJ2-7, is GAGVSQSPRYKVAKRGQDVALRCDPISGHVSLFWYQQALGQGPEFLTYFQNEAQLDKSGLPSDRFFAERPEGSVSTLKIQRTQQEDSAVYLCASSWGGYEQYFGPGTRLTVT.

This rearrangement joins TRBV10-2 to TRBJ2-7; D remains ambiguous. The CDR3 is 14 residues long. V was clipped by 2 bases and J by 1 base, with 9 bases between them. Germline V gives CDR1 WSHSY, CDR2 SAAADI. The CDR3 DNA reads as TGCGCCAGCAGTGAGCCCCGGCTGTCCTACGAGCAGTACTTC. Translated: CASSEPRLSYEQYF.

The chain uses TRBV9 and TRBJ1-2, with a possible D match to TRBD1 (5 bases). Germline V gene sequence: CDR1 SGDLS, CDR2 YYNGEE. There are 16 residues in the CDR3. V lost 2 bases and J 2 bases, leaving 16 bases between the germline ends. The DNA of the CDR3 is TGTGCCAGCAGCGTCGGACATATTCTGACGAACTATGGCTACACCTTC. It specifies CASSVGHILTNYGYTF.

J is TRBJ1-1 and V is TRBV28; TRBD1 matches at 11 bases. There are 17 residues in the CDR3. Germline CDR1 is MDHEN and CDR2 is SYDVKM. Germline trimming cut 5 bases from V and 3 bases from J; bases unmatched to any gene: 11. CDR3 DNA: TGTGCCAGCAGTAACCCGGGACAGGGGGTGTTGGACACTGAAGCTTTCTTT. As protein: CASSNPGQGVLDTEAFF.